This passage covers 28 T cell receptor beta chains from one sample sequenced in a study of beta chain features in type 1 diabetes. Expressed TCRB transcripts were sequenced because the isolated RNA had all been reverse transcribed beforehand. Assay: immunoSEQ multiplex PCR; the TCRdb copy retains only in-frame clones and omits some. This table holds almost 250,000 clones, roughly 13% found once. Sequencing was performed on naive CD4+ T cells from blood. These receptors all stem from a middle-aged woman in good health.

This clone came up a few times. The V call is TRBV11-2, the J call TRBJ2-7; 10 bases match TRBD2. Germline loops: CDR1 SGHAT, CDR2 FQNNGV. The junction had 15 bases not matched to a gene; V was cut back by 5 bases and J by 5 bases. The CDR3 totals 17 residues. CDR3 amino acids: CASSPARPSGGWDEQYF. DNA of the CDR3: TGTGCCAGCAGCCCCGCCAGGCCTAGCGGGGGTTGGGACGAGCAGTACTTC.

This rearrangement joins TRBV5-6 to TRBJ2-3; 9 bases match TRBD2. J lost 8 bases, V lost 4 bases, and 14 bases had no gene match. CDR3 length equals 16 residues. CDR1 and CDR2 from the germline V gene are SGHDT and YYEEEE. In DNA, the CDR3 is TGTGCCAGCAGCCGCGGAGTGATAGCGGGGGCAGGTACGCAGTATTTT. It encodes CASSRGVIAGAGTQYF. Using reference TRBV5-6 and TRBJ2-3 for the parts outside the CDR3, the full variable domain is DAGVTQSPTHLIKTRGQQVTLRCSPKSGHDTVSWYQQALGQGPQFIFQYYEEEERQRGNFPDRFSGHQFPNYSSELNVNALLLGDSALYLCASSRGVIAGAGTQYFGPGTRLTVL.

This clone has just a few counts. J is TRBJ2-4 and V is TRBV5-4; 8 nucleotides line up with TRBD1. V was clipped by 4 bases and J by 0 bases; unmatched bases: 9. This CDR3 has 17 amino acids. Germline lookup yields CDR1 SGHNT and CDR2 YYREEE (reference sequence). The CDR3 loop reads CASSPKQGVIAKNIQYF. Written as DNA, the CDR3 is TGTGCCAGCAGCCCCAAACAGGGGGTAATAGCCAAAAACATTCAGTACTTC.

This clone occurred a few times. This chain uses TRBV7-9 with TRBJ1-5; 8 bases fit TRBD1. V gave up 5 bases and J gave up 5 bases; unmatched junction bases: 2. Germline V gene sequence: CDR1 SEHNR, CDR2 FQNEAQ (reference sequence). The CDR3 spans 13 residues. The CDR3 nucleotides read TGTGCCAGCAGCGGACAGGGTGATCAGCCCCAGCATTTT. It yields the protein CASSGQGDQPQHF.

This clone appeared a few times. V gene TRBV6-5 combines with J gene TRBJ1-2, with D possibly being TRBD1 (6 bases). Deletions cut 0 bases from V and 5 bases from J, with 10 bases between. Germline-derived CDR1 and CDR2 are MNHEY and SVGAGI. The CDR3 consists of 14 residues. This chain's CDR3 is CASSYSATGYGYTF. CDR3 in DNA: TGTGCCAGCAGTTACTCCGCGACAGGATATGGCTACACCTTC.

The chain carries TRBV2 and TRBJ2-7; D is perhaps TRBD1 (6 bases). V lost 5 bases, J lost 6 bases, and 17 bases lay in between. In germline, CDR1 is SNHLY, CDR2 FYNNEI. The CDR3 consists of 14 residues. The CDR3 region is CASSPDRSVAEQYF. The DNA of the CDR3 is TGTGCCAGCAGTCCCGACAGGAGTGTTGCCGAGCAGTACTTC.

This clone was observed a handful of times. The chain's CDR3 is CASSVVLAGDNEQFF. The CDR3 DNA reads TGTGCCAGCAGCGTAGTTTTAGCGGGGGACAATGAGCAGTTCTTC. The chain is built from TRBV9 and TRBJ2-1; 9 positions agree with TRBD2. CDR3 length: 15 amino acids. V trimming: 0 bases; J trimming: 5 bases; junction bases outside the gene matches: 3. Germline V lookup: CDR1 SGDLS, CDR2 YYNGEE. Together with reference TRBV9 and TRBJ2-1, the CDR3 gives the full variable domain: DSGVTQTPKHLITATGQRVTLRCSPRSGDLSVYWYQQSLDQGLQFLIQYYNGEERAKGNILERFSAQQFPDLHSELNLSSLELGDSALYFCASSVVLAGDNEQFFGPGTRLTVL.

The genes are TRBV5-1 and TRBJ2-7, with 8 nucleotides matching TRBD1. With 0 bases clipped from V and 3 bases from J, the junction kept 8 bases outside the gene matches. This CDR3 has 16 residues. Germline V gene sequence: CDR1 SGHRS, CDR2 YFSETQ. The CDR3 bases are TGCGCCAGCAGCTTGGTTCCGGGACAGGATATCTACGAGCAGTACTTC. Protein product: CASSLVPGQDIYEQYF.

The genes are TRBV2 and TRBJ1-2; the D gene is possibly TRBD1 (5 bases). This CDR3 region has 12 residues. Germline V gene lookup returns CDR1 SNHLY and CDR2 FYNNEI. The germline V and J ends were trimmed by 6 bases and 6 bases, with 11 bases remaining between them. CDR3 sequence reads: CASRELGDGYTF. CDR3 coding DNA: TGTGCCAGCAGGGAATTAGGGGATGGCTACACCTTC.

This chain joins TRBV4-3 and TRBJ1-1; unclear D gene. The V and J ends lost 1 base and 2 bases respectively, with 8 bases between them. CDR1 is LGHNA and CDR2 is YSLEER in the germline V gene. CDR3 length: 14 residues. In nucleotides, the CDR3 is TGCGCCAGCAGCCAAGGAGTGCTAAACACTGAAGCTTTCTTT. Residues: CASSQGVLNTEAFF.

V gene TRBV18 combines with J gene TRBJ2-1, with TRBD2 matching over 9 bases. The V gene end was trimmed by 6 bases and the J gene end by 5 bases; junction bases not matched to a gene: 5. CDR3 length: 14 amino acids. Germline-derived CDR1 and CDR2 are KGHSH and LQKENI. CDR3 bases: TGTGCCAGCTCGCCGGGGACTAGCAACAATGAGCAGTTCTTC. Amino acid sequence: CASSPGTSNNEQFF.

The rearrangement joins TRBV7-6 to TRBJ2-7; D might be TRBD2 (7 bases). Trimming removed 4 bases from V and 6 bases from J, with 13 bases in between. CDR3 length: 13 residues. The germline gives CDR1 SGHVS, CDR2 FNYEAQ. CDR3 sequence: CASSSWGGPEQYF. CDR3 nucleotides: TGTGCCAGCAGCTCATGGGGGGGCCCCGAGCAGTACTTC.

This clone was counted a few times. The chain recombines TRBV5-1 with TRBJ2-2, with 10 bases lining up with TRBD1. CDR1 and CDR2 from the germline V gene are SGHRS and YFSETQ. CDR3 length: 15 residues. Trimming removed 4 bases from V and 4 bases from J; junction bases left unmatched: 4. In DNA, the CDR3 is TGCGCCAGCAGCCGGACAGGGGGAATCACCGGGGAGCTGTTTTTT. Residues: CASSRTGGITGELFF.

J is TRBJ1-3 and V is TRBV5-6, with D hard to call. The germline V gene has CDR1 SGHDT and CDR2 YYEEEE. V lost 4 bases and J 0 bases, leaving 14 bases between the germline ends. The CDR3 runs 16 residues. This CDR3 reads CASSPKRETSGNTIYF. DNA for the CDR3: TGTGCCAGCAGCCCCAAGCGTGAGACCTCTGGAAACACCATATATTTT.

Only a few counts were recorded for this clone. This chain joins TRBV5-1 and TRBJ2-5; 8 bases align to TRBD1. The V and J ends lost 4 bases and 0 bases, in that order; junction bases with no gene match: 5. CDR3 size: 15 residues. CDR1 SGHRS and CDR2 YFSETQ come from the germline V gene. Here the CDR3 DNA reads TGCGCCAGCAGCCCTTTACAGGGGGACCAAGAGACCCAGTACTTC. Its protein is CASSPLQGDQETQYF.

The genes are TRBV19 and TRBJ2-4; the D is unclear. Between the trimmed V and J ends, which lost 11 bases and 0 bases, there was a span of 8 bases. This CDR3 has 12 amino acids. CDR1 LNHDA and CDR2 SQIVND come from the germline V gene (reference sequence). The CDR3 sequence: CAYWLAKNIQYF. Here the CDR3 DNA reads TGTGCCTACTGGTTAGCCAAAAACATTCAGTACTTC.

This chain uses TRBV18 with TRBJ2-6, with D possibly TRBD1 on 6 matching bases. Trimming pared 6 bases from V and 2 bases from J, leaving 14 bases between. Germline values: CDR1 KGHSH, CDR2 LQKENI. The CDR3 consists of 16 residues. The CDR3, as DNA: TGTGCCAGCTCTCGATTTACAGGGCCTGGGGCCAACGTCCTGACTTTC. This sequence encodes CASSRFTGPGANVLTF. Full variable domain (missing parts from reference TRBV18 and TRBJ2-6): NAGVMQNPRHLVRRRGQEARLRCSPMKGHSHVYWYRQLPEEGLKFMVYLQKENIIDESGMPKERFSAEFPKEGPSILRIQQVVRGDSAAYFCASSRFTGPGANVLTFGAGSRLTVL.

This clone appeared a few times. The chain carries TRBV11-2 and TRBJ2-7; 8 bases agree with TRBD2. Germline-derived CDR1 and CDR2 are SGHAT and FQNNGV. The CDR3 is made up of 15 amino acids. J lost 3 bases, V lost 3 bases, and 7 bases had no gene match. The CDR3 coding sequence is TGTGCCAGCAGCTTCTTGGCGGGGGGAGACTACGAGCAGTACTTC. Residues: CASSFLAGGDYEQYF.

J is TRBJ2-7 and V is TRBV9; 11 bases match TRBD1. There are 14 residues in the CDR3. V gave up 3 bases and J gave up 3 bases; unmatched junction bases: 2. The V gene's germline CDR1 is SGDLS and CDR2 YYNGEE. The DNA of the CDR3 is TGTGCCAGCAGCGCAGGGACAGGGGGCTACGAGCAGTACTTC. This sequence encodes CASSAGTGGYEQYF. Drawing the rest from reference TRBV9 and TRBJ2-7, the complete variable domain is DSGVTQTPKHLITATGQRVTLRCSPRSGDLSVYWYQQSLDQGLQFLIQYYNGEERAKGNILERFSAQQFPDLHSELNLSSLELGDSALYFCASSAGTGGYEQYFGPGTRLTVT.

The chain employs TRBV18 and TRBJ2-1; 14 bases match TRBD2. V was clipped by 3 bases and J by 5 bases; unmatched bases: 0. The CDR3 runs 15 residues. Germline CDR1 and CDR2: KGHSH and LQKENI. CDR3 DNA: TGTGCCAGCTCACCGGGACTAGCGGGGGACAATGAGCAGTTCTTC. Its translation is CASSPGLAGDNEQFF.

This chain connects TRBV5-1 to TRBJ2-1; 9 nucleotides agree with TRBD1. The CDR3 is 15 residues long. In germline, CDR1 is SGHRS, CDR2 YFSETQ. The J segment lost 3 bases and the V segment lost 0 bases, leaving 1 base of the junction unmatched. The CDR3 region is CASSLGGQGYNEQFF. The CDR3 DNA reads as TGCGCCAGCAGCTTGGGGGGACAGGGCTACAATGAGCAGTTCTTC.

The gene calls are TRBV19 and TRBJ2-5, with D perhaps matching TRBD2 (7 bases). Deletions cut 8 bases from V and 5 bases from J, with 12 bases between. This CDR3 has 12 residues. The germline CDR1 and CDR2 sequences are LNHDA and SQIVND (reference sequence). CDR3 amino acids: CASSGGAETQYF. CDR3 sequence (DNA): TGTGCCAGTTCGGGGGGCGCGGAGACCCAGTACTTC.

The DNA for the CDR3 is TGCGCCAGCAGCCAAGCTTACCAAGAGACCCAGTACTTC. Translation: CASSQAYQETQYF. The gene calls are TRBV4-1 and TRBJ2-5, with D uncertain. The germline CDR1 and CDR2 sequences are MGHRA and YSYEKL. The CDR3 runs 13 residues. Deletions cut 1 base from V and 0 bases from J, with 3 bases between.

This clone was seen a few times. V and J are TRBV11-3 and TRBJ2-7; possibly TRBD1 for D (5 bases). Germline lookup yields CDR1 SGHNT and CDR2 YENEEA. V lost 5 bases and J lost 3, with 17 bases in between. CDR3 size: 15 residues. Here the CDR3 reads CASSPGQGSGYEQYF. The CDR3 nucleotides read TGTGCCAGCAGCCCAGGTCAGGGTTCTGGCTACGAGCAGTACTTC.

This chain links TRBV6-1 with TRBJ1-3; D unclear. CDR1 MNHNS and CDR2 SASEGT come from the germline V gene. The CDR3 is 14 residues long. V was pared by 2 bases and J by 0 bases, with 5 bases between. In DNA, the CDR3 is TGTGCCAGCAGTGAAAGGAGCTCTGGAAACACCATATATTTT. Protein: CASSERSSGNTIYF.

The V and J genes are TRBV5-1 and TRBJ2-5; TRBD2 is a possible D gene (5 bases). Germline CDR1 is SGHRS and CDR2 is YFSETQ. Trimming left V 1 base short and J 5 bases short, with 9 bases between. CDR3 size: 13 residues. DNA for the CDR3: TGCGCCAGCAGCTTGATGAGGGAGGAGACCCAGTACTTC. Translation: CASSLMREETQYF.

This clone has just a few counts. The chain employs TRBV6-5 and TRBJ1-1; the D is unclear. Trimming took off 8 bases at V and 5 bases at J, with 6 bases between the two ends. The germline V gene has CDR1 MNHEY and CDR2 SVGAGI. This CDR3 is built from 10 residues. CDR3 coding DNA: TGTGCCAGCGGCCTTACTGAAGCTTTCTTT. This translates into CASGLTEAFF.

The rearrangement uses TRBV6-5 and TRBJ2-3; 8 positions match TRBD1. The CDR3 consists of 13 residues. V lost 7 bases and J lost 1; bases outside the gene matches: 1. Germline lookup yields CDR1 MNHEY and CDR2 SVGAGI. DNA for the CDR3: TGTGCCAGCATGGGACAGGGCACAGATACGCAGTATTTT. Translating it yields CASMGQGTDTQYF.